A selection of T cell receptor beta chains follows, all from one sample in a study of vaccination and CD4 T cells after COVID-19. TCRdb fed the PCR reads into MiXCR, producing one record per CDR3 protein. The profile shows about 19,000 distinct CDR3 sequences, about three quarters of them singletons. These TCRs' antigens remain unknown. The source material was CD4+ T cells from blood, cultured in vitro, sampled after SARS-CoV-2 vaccination. Receptor source: a human donor who received a COVID-19 vaccine. The CDR3 runs from the conserved cysteine through the conserved F or W. Each record gives: clone size, D gene, J gene, V gene, CDR3 protein, CDR3 DNA. A D gene is named only where the DNA matches it firmly. Clone size is stated in some rows and not others, as once, few, many or a class when expanded.

size: .
D: .
J: TRBJ1-5
V: TRBV30
CDR3: CAWRHRVGNQPQHF
DNA: TGTGCCTGGAGGCACAGGGTCGGTAATCAGCCCCAGCATTTT

size: few
D: .
J: TRBJ1-5
V: TRBV15
CDR3: CATRRETQGYQPQHF
DNA: TGTGCCACCAGGAGAGAAACACAGGGATATCAGCCCCAGCATTTT

size: once
D: .
J: TRBJ1-2
V: TRBV6-1
CDR3: CASSEWNRVYYGYTF
DNA: TGTGCCAGCAGTGAATGGAACAGGGTTTACTATGGCTACACCTTC

size: .
D: TRBD1
J: TRBJ1-6
V: TRBV5-3
CDR3: CASRGDLNSPLHF
DNA: TGTGCCAGCAGGGGGGACCTAAATTCACCCCTCCACTTT

size: .
D: TRBD2
J: TRBJ2-3
V: TRBV6-1
CDR3: CASSLRGGLDVADTQYF
DNA: TGTGCCAGCAGTCTGCGGGGGGGCCTAGATGTCGCAGATACGCAGTATTTT

size: .
D: .
J: TRBJ1-4
V: TRBV7-2
CDR3: CASSLWGTNEKLFF
DNA: TGTGCCAGCAGCTTATGGGGGACTAATGAAAAACTGTTTTTT

size: .
D: .
J: TRBJ1-3
V: TRBV30
CDR3: CAWAGGGRSSGNTIYF
DNA: TGTGCCTGGGCGGGTGGCGGCCGAAGCTCTGGAAACACCATATATTTT

size: once
D: .
J: TRBJ1-2
V: TRBV5-4
CDR3: CASSSDRFNYGYTF
DNA: TGTGCCAGCAGCTCGGACAGATTTAACTATGGCTACACCTTC

size: few
D: TRBD2
J: TRBJ2-7
V: TRBV20-1
CDR3: CSARDQGLAGPYEQYF
DNA: TGCAGTGCTAGAGATCAGGGACTAGCGGGGCCATACGAGCAGTACTTC

size: .
D: TRBD1
J: TRBJ1-2
V: TRBV12-3/TRBV12-4
CDR3: CASWTGSGYTF
DNA: TGTGCCAGCTGGACAGGGAGCGGCTACACCTTC

size: .
D: .
J: TRBJ1-4
V: TRBV6-1
CDR3: CASSRSGEKLFF
DNA: TGTGCCAGCAGTAGAAGTGGGGAAAAACTGTTTTTT

size: .
D: .
J: TRBJ2-3
V: TRBV12-3/TRBV12-4
CDR3: CASSLAPGNDADTQYF
DNA: TGTGCCAGCAGTTTAGCGCCAGGGAACGATGCAGATACGCAGTATTTT

size: .
D: TRBD1
J: TRBJ1-2
V: TRBV12-3/TRBV12-4
CDR3: CASSFGQGGYGYTF
DNA: TGTGCCAGCAGTTTCGGACAGGGGGGCTATGGCTACACCTTC

size: few
D: .
J: TRBJ1-2
V: TRBV6-2/TRBV6-3
CDR3: CASGGYGYTF
DNA: TGTGCCAGCGGAGGGTATGGCTACACCTTC

size: .
D: .
J: TRBJ2-5
V: TRBV2
CDR3: CASTILQETQYF
DNA: TGTGCCAGCACTATACTCCAAGAGACCCAGTACTTC

size: .
D: .
J: TRBJ1-5
V: TRBV6-5
CDR3: CASSYRENQPQHF
DNA: TGTGCCAGCAGCTACAGGGAAAATCAGCCCCAGCATTTT

size: few
D: TRBD1
J: TRBJ2-4
V: TRBV2
CDR3: CASSAPASYRGIQYF
DNA: TGTGCCAGCAGTGCTCCGGCTAGCTACAGGGGCATTCAGTACTTC

size: .
D: .
J: TRBJ1-3
V: TRBV6-1
CDR3: CASSEDQESGNTIYF
DNA: TGTGCCAGCAGTGAAGATCAGGAATCTGGAAACACCATATATTTT

size: few
D: .
J: TRBJ1-2
V: TRBV6-1
CDR3: CASSEGGAGYGYTF
DNA: TGTGCCAGCAGTGAAGGGGGGGCTGGCTATGGCTACACCTTC

size: .
D: .
J: TRBJ1-6
V: TRBV5-8
CDR3: CASSFNLQSSPLHF
DNA: TGTGCCAGCAGCTTCAACCTACAAAGTTCACCCCTCCACTTT

size: few
D: .
J: TRBJ1-1
V: TRBV30
CDR3: CAWRGDRRNTEAFF
DNA: TGTGCCTGGAGGGGCGACAGGCGGAACACTGAAGCTTTCTTT

size: few
D: .
J: TRBJ1-2
V: TRBV5-4
CDR3: CASSLGGRLSYTF
DNA: TGTGCCAGCAGCTTGGGAGGGAGATTGAGCTACACCTTC

size: .
D: .
J: TRBJ2-1
V: TRBV3-1
CDR3: CASSSPTGASYNEQFF
DNA: TGTGCCAGCAGCTCGCCAACCGGGGCCTCCTACAATGAGCAGTTCTTC

size: .
D: .
J: TRBJ2-3
V: TRBV20-1
CDR3: CSARGSADTQYF
DNA: TGCAGTGCTAGAGGAAGCGCAGATACGCAGTATTTT

size: .
D: .
J: TRBJ2-3
V: TRBV20-1
CDR3: CSAKEGATDTQYF
DNA: TGCAGTGCTAAGGAGGGAGCCACAGATACGCAGTATTTT

size: .
D: .
J: TRBJ2-5
V: TRBV2
CDR3: CASTFRVGAQETQYF
DNA: TGTGCCAGCACCTTCAGGGTCGGGGCCCAAGAGACCCAGTACTTC

size: .
D: .
J: TRBJ2-3
V: TRBV5-1
CDR3: CASRGVGTSTDTQYF
DNA: TGCGCCAGCAGAGGAGTCGGCACTAGCACAGATACGCAGTATTTT

size: few
D: TRBD2
J: TRBJ2-2
V: TRBV20-1
CDR3: CSARDGTSGQLAGELFF
DNA: TGCAGTGCTAGAGATGGGACTAGTGGCCAGTTGGCCGGGGAGCTGTTTTTT

size: .
D: .
J: TRBJ2-5
V: TRBV20-1
CDR3: CSAGEEETQYF
DNA: TGCAGTGCCGGCGAAGAGGAGACCCAGTACTTC

size: .
D: .
J: TRBJ2-5
V: TRBV11-3
CDR3: CASSDGPQETQYF
DNA: TGTGCCAGCTCCGACGGACCCCAAGAGACCCAGTACTTC

size: .
D: TRBD1
J: TRBJ1-6
V: TRBV20-1
CDR3: CSVRGQGEESPLHF
DNA: TGCAGTGTTAGGGGACAGGGAGAAGAATCACCCCTCCACTTT

size: .
D: TRBD2
J: TRBJ2-3
V: TRBV6-5
CDR3: CASSYPAGTSGGSTDTQYF
DNA: TGTGCCAGCAGTTACCCAGCCGGGACTAGCGGGGGTAGCACAGATACGCAGTATTTT

size: .
D: .
J: TRBJ2-5
V: TRBV2
CDR3: CATSRLGETQYF
DNA: TGTGCCACCTCAAGACTAGGAGAGACCCAGTACTTC

size: .
D: TRBD1
J: TRBJ1-3
V: TRBV6-1
CDR3: CASSDRTGGRNTIYF
DNA: TGTGCCAGCAGTGACCGGACAGGGGGTAGGAACACCATATATTTT